The entry below describes one T cell receptor beta chain. This entry is derived from a study of Ad26.COV2.S vaccination and SARS-CoV-2 variants. Treatment denoted: approximately 18 received Ad26.COV2.S at low or high dose, single or two shots; 5 received placebo; per-sample allocation not given. Sample collection was performed on day 63 after the first vaccine or placebo injection. Germline V gives CDR1 SEHNR, CDR2 FQNEAQ (reference sequence). Trimming pared 7 bases from V and 1 base from J, leaving 11 bases between. This CDR3 is built from 14 residues. Sequencing used immunoSEQ multiplex PCR; TCRdb keeps in-frame clones, though not all of them. The table includes hundreds of thousands of clones, roughly 84% detected once.

This sequence joins TRBV7-9 and TRBJ1-3; perhaps TRBD1 as D (5 bases). This clonotype originated in a person aged 18-60 years who received the Ad26.COV2.S COVID-19 vaccine or a placebo. The material sequenced was peripheral blood, taken in a trial of Ad26.COV2.S vaccine versus placebo. CDR3 bases: TGTGCCAGCATCGGGGGTGGATCTGGAAACACCATATATTTT. Amino acids: CASIGGGSGNTIYF.